Each of the 21 T cell receptor beta chains below was sequenced from the same sample in a study of shared clonotypes between healthy human individuals. Profiled with immunoSEQ multiplex PCR; TCRdb holds only in-frame clones, not every one. In the table there are 1,400,000 or so clones, 98% of which are singletons. The source material was naive CD4+ T cells sorted from blood. The subset: CD45RA+ positively selected. These receptors were collected from a man aged 25 to 40 in good health.

CDR3 region: CASSLVSGRGISYEQYF. As DNA, the CDR3 is TGTGCCAGCAGTTTAGTGAGCGGCAGGGGCATCTCCTACGAGCAGTACTTC. The chain uses TRBV28 and TRBJ2-7, with a weak D call TRBD1 (6 bases). Per the germline V gene, CDR1 is MDHEN and CDR2 is SYDVKM. CDR3 length equals 17 residues. Trimming removed 2 bases from V and 0 bases from J, with 17 bases in between.

This chain links TRBV9 with TRBJ2-7; D gene uncertain. The V end was cut by 3 bases, the J end by 5 bases, with 12 bases between. CDR1 SGDLS and CDR2 YYNGEE come from the germline V gene. The CDR3 has 13 amino acids. CDR3 DNA sequence: TGTGCCAGCAGCGCTTCCCTGCCGGACGAGCAGTACTTC. It encodes CASSASLPDEQYF.

V and J are TRBV7-9 and TRBJ1-4; perhaps TRBD1 as D (5 bases). In germline, CDR1 is SEHNR, CDR2 FQNEAQ (reference sequence). The CDR3 totals 16 residues. Trimming removed 0 bases from V and 0 bases from J, with 8 bases in between. CDR3 amino acids: CASSLAQTATNEKLFF. The CDR3 DNA is TGTGCCAGCAGCTTAGCCCAGACAGCAACTAATGAAAAACTGTTTTTT.

This clone was counted a single time. The chain has TRBV5-4 and TRBJ1-2; D ambiguous. The V gene lost 4 bases and the J gene lost 3 bases, with 16 bases spanning the gap. Germline V gene lookup returns CDR1 SGHNT and CDR2 YYREEE (reference sequence). CDR3 length: 15 residues. The CDR3: CASSPEGNAYYGYTF. In DNA, the CDR3 is TGTGCCAGCAGCCCTGAAGGGAACGCTTACTATGGCTACACCTTC. Variable domain in full (rest from reference TRBV5-4 and TRBJ1-2): ETGVTQSPTHLIKTRGQQVTLRCSSQSGHNTVSWYQQALGQGPQFIFQYYREEENGRGNFPPRFSGLQFPNYSSELNVNALELDDSALYLCASSPEGNAYYGYTFGSGTRLTVV.

This chain joins TRBV9 and TRBJ2-6; unclear D gene. The CDR3 is made up of 13 amino acids. Germline V gene lookup returns CDR1 SGDLS and CDR2 YYNGEE. Trimming pared 5 bases from V and 3 bases from J, leaving 6 bases between. CDR3 sequence reads: CASSEVGANVLTF. CDR3 in DNA: TGTGCCAGCAGTGAAGTTGGGGCCAACGTCCTGACTTTC.

This clone was seen a single time. This rearrangement joins TRBV5-1 to TRBJ1-1, with a possible D match to TRBD1 (6 bases). This CDR3 spans 15 amino acids. The ends were cut back, 3 bases at V and 3 bases at J, with 15 bases in the middle. Germline V CDR1 and CDR2: SGHRS, YFSETQ. The CDR3, as DNA: TGCGCCAGCAGCTACGGACAGAAGAGGGACACTGAAGCTTTCTTT. It encodes CASSYGQKRDTEAFF. The full variable domain, completed using reference TRBV5-1 and TRBJ1-1, is KAGVTQTPRYLIKTRGQQVTLSCSPISGHRSVSWYQQTPGQGLQFLFEYFSETQRNKGNFPGRFSGRQFSNSRSEMNVSTLELGDSALYLCASSYGQKRDTEAFFGQGTRLTVV.

V gene TRBV5-1 combines with J gene TRBJ2-3; 9 bases are a match to TRBD2. In germline, CDR1 is SGHRS, CDR2 YFSETQ. CDR3 length: 15 residues. Trimming removed 7 bases from V and 6 bases from J; junction bases left unmatched: 12. The chain's CDR3 is CASRREGLLGDTQYF. The CDR3 DNA reads as TGCGCCAGCCGGCGGGAGGGCCTCCTCGGTGATACGCAGTATTTT. The entire variable domain, with the rest obtained from reference TRBV5-1 and TRBJ2-3, is as follows: KAGVTQTPRYLIKTRGQQVTLSCSPISGHRSVSWYQQTPGQGLQFLFEYFSETQRNKGNFPGRFSGRQFSNSRSEMNVSTLELGDSALYLCASRREGLLGDTQYFGPGTRLTVL.

The V and J genes are TRBV18 and TRBJ2-2; 13 bases map to TRBD2. Germline trimming cut 6 bases from V and 5 bases from J; bases unmatched to any gene: 6. The CDR3 runs to 16 residues. CDR1 is KGHSH and CDR2 is LQKENI in the germline V gene. Here the CDR3 reads CASSRTSGSSTGELFF. In nucleotides, the CDR3 is TGTGCCAGCTCTCGGACTAGCGGGAGTTCGACCGGGGAGCTGTTTTTT.

This sequence joins TRBV5-1 and TRBJ2-3; the match to TRBD2 covers 15 bases. Germline CDR1 SGHRS, CDR2 YFSETQ. With 3 bases clipped from V and 1 base from J, the junction kept 9 bases outside the gene matches. There are 19 residues in the CDR3. CDR3 sequence: CASSSGLAGGIARTDTQYF. As DNA, the CDR3 is TGCGCCAGCAGCTCCGGACTAGCGGGAGGGATCGCACGCACAGATACGCAGTATTTT. The whole variable domain, filled in from reference TRBV5-1 and TRBJ2-3, reads KAGVTQTPRYLIKTRGQQVTLSCSPISGHRSVSWYQQTPGQGLQFLFEYFSETQRNKGNFPGRFSGRQFSNSRSEMNVSTLELGDSALYLCASSSGLAGGIARTDTQYFGPGTRLTVL.

V is TRBV28 and J is TRBJ1-2; 8 bases are a match to TRBD1. Germline V CDR1 and CDR2: MDHEN, SYDVKM. J lost 5 bases, V lost 5 bases, and 7 bases had no gene match. CDR3 size: 14 residues. CDR3 coding DNA: TGTGCCAGCAGTCTGACAGGGGTTAATTATGGCTACACCTTC. Translation gives CASSLTGVNYGYTF.

The rearrangement uses TRBV5-1 and TRBJ2-5; 7 bases agree with TRBD2. Trimming removed 1 base from V and 2 bases from J; junction bases left unmatched: 5. In germline, CDR1 is SGHRS, CDR2 YFSETQ. The CDR3 is 15 amino acids. The CDR3 DNA sequence: TGCGCCAGCAGCTTGCTTCCAGCGGGACAAGAGACCCAGTACTTC. Translated, it gives CASSLLPAGQETQYF.

Of note for this clone: The germline gene is not matched at one end of the junction; a read error may be the cause. The chain joins TRBV19 to TRBJ2-1, with TRBD1 identical over 8 bases. The CDR3 runs to 13 residues. The germline gives CDR1 LNHDA, CDR2 SQIVND (reference sequence). The CDR3 region is CASSTPSGGPGLF. The DNA of the CDR3 is TGTGCCAGTAGTACTCCTTCAGGGGGCCCAGGGCTCTTC.

Comment on this clone: Other DNA sequences in the sample encode the same CDR3. The V gene is TRBV4-1, the J gene TRBJ2-7, with TRBD1 matching over 8 bases. Germline CDR1 reads MGHRA; CDR2 reads YSYEKL. The CDR3 has 15 residues. Trimming took 1 base from V and 3 from J; bases not matched to a gene: 5. The CDR3, as DNA: TGCGCCAGCAGCCAAGCCCCCGGACAGGGCTACGAGCAGTACTTC. Translating it yields CASSQAPGQGYEQYF.

This sequence joins TRBV10-2 and TRBJ2-1; 7 nucleotides match TRBD1. Germline CDR1 and CDR2: WSHSY and SAAADI. This CDR3 comprises 14 residues. V shed 6 bases, J shed 8 bases, and the junction held 10 bases outside the gene matches. CDR3 DNA: TGCGCCAGCAGGGGACAGTCAAGAACGGATGAGCAGTTCTTC. This encodes CASRGQSRTDEQFF.

V usage is TRBV18 and J usage is TRBJ1-3, with D possibly matching TRBD1 (6 bases). V lost 6 bases and J 8 bases, leaving 14 bases between the germline ends. CDR1 and CDR2 from the germline V gene are KGHSH and LQKENI. This CDR3 has 13 residues. The CDR3 coding sequence is TGTGCCAGCTCCCCCGTAGAGGGGGACACCATATATTTT. Amino acid sequence: CASSPVEGDTIYF.

The chain is built from TRBV20-1 and TRBJ1-1; D is unresolved. Trimming removed 5 bases at V and 1 base at J, with 5 bases between. CDR3 length equals 11 residues. CDR1 is DFQATT, CDR2 SNEGSKA, per germline (reference sequence). The CDR3 DNA sequence: TGCAGTGCTCCTCAGAACACTGAAGCTTTCTTT. As protein: CSAPQNTEAFF.

The chain combines TRBV7-3 with TRBJ2-3, with TRBD2 matching 9 bases. Germline values: CDR1 SGHTA, CDR2 FQGTGA. The ends lost 3 bases at V and 3 bases at J; junction bases unmatched: 7. This CDR3 spans 16 amino acids. The CDR3 DNA reads TGTGCCAGCAGCTTCGGTAGCGGGAGCGGGACAGATACGCAGTATTTT. Amino acid sequence: CASSFGSGSGTDTQYF.

The V gene is TRBV5-1, the J gene TRBJ2-3; D perhaps matches TRBD2 (6 bases). The V end lost 4 bases, the J end lost 5 bases, and 14 bases lay between the germline ends. The CDR3 totals 14 residues. Per germline, CDR1 SGHRS and CDR2 YFSETQ. The CDR3, as DNA: TGCGCCAGCAGCCCCCGGGACTCTCAAGATACGCAGTATTTT. Encoded protein: CASSPRDSQDTQYF. Complete variable domain (other parts from reference TRBV5-1 and TRBJ2-3): KAGVTQTPRYLIKTRGQQVTLSCSPISGHRSVSWYQQTPGQGLQFLFEYFSETQRNKGNFPGRFSGRQFSNSRSEMNVSTLELGDSALYLCASSPRDSQDTQYFGPGTRLTVL.

Worth noting for this clone: This CDR3 is also generated by other DNA sequences in the sample. The chain carries TRBV6-5 and TRBJ2-3; tentative D call: TRBD2 (5 bases). CDR1 MNHEY and CDR2 SVGAGI come from the germline V gene. Trimming removed 0 bases at V and 5 bases at J, with 9 bases between. This CDR3 has 14 residues. For the CDR3, the DNA is TGTGCCAGCAGTTACTCCGGAGGAGGAGATACGCAGTATTTT. This codes for CASSYSGGGDTQYF.

CDR3 sequence (DNA): TGTGCCAGCAGTTACCTAAGGCCGGGGGGCGAGCAGTACTTC. It codes for CASSYLRPGGEQYF. This chain connects TRBV6-5 to TRBJ2-7, with 7 bases that match TRBD2. The CDR3 has 14 amino acids. CDR1 and CDR2 (germline): MNHEY, SVGAGI. The V and J ends lost 2 bases and 6 bases, in that order; junction bases with no gene match: 7.

This clone appeared a single time. The rearrangement joins TRBV28 to TRBJ1-4; a weak D match, TRBD1 (5 bases). CDR1 is MDHEN, CDR2 SYDVKM, per germline. CDR3 length equals 14 residues. Trimming left V 1 base short and J 7 bases short, with 10 bases between. The CDR3 sequence is CASSLSGGVEKLFF. DNA of the CDR3: TGTGCCAGCAGTTTATCGGGGGGAGTTGAAAAACTGTTTTTT.